A single sample is the source of the 12 T cell receptor beta chains below, sequenced in a study of blood T cells in healthy people across ages. Then a second PCR, running roughly 7 to 11 cycles, was carried out with a sample-barcoded 5' primer and a J-beta primer mix. From the 5' RACE reads, TCRdb called clonotypes with MiXCR, one entry per CDR3 protein. The table shows 650,000 to 950,000 distinct CDR3 sequences, with approximately 48% occurring only once. What was sequenced was blood. These receptors originate from a man aged 60 to 75 in good health.

This clonotype was seen more than once but under ten times. The J gene is TRBJ2-5, the V gene TRBV6-5; a possible D gene is TRBD2 (6 bases). Germline V lookup: CDR1 MNHEY, CDR2 SVGAGI. Trimming took off 7 bases at V and 11 bases at J, with 17 bases between the two ends. This CDR3 is built from 12 residues. The CDR3 DNA reads as TGTGCCAGCACCGGGGGATTCGGGGAGCAGTACTTC. Its translation is CASTGGFGEQYF.

About this clonotype: A much larger clone is a single base away; this may be a read error. V and J are TRBV9 and TRBJ2-1; weak D call: TRBD1 (6 bases). The CDR3 consists of 15 residues. Per germline, CDR1 SGDLS and CDR2 YYNGEE. CDR3 protein: CASSRTASSDNEQFF. CDR3 in DNA: TGTGCCAGCAGCCGGACAGCCAGCTCCGACAATGAGCAGTTCTTC.

This chain links TRBV4-3 with TRBJ2-3, with D maybe TRBD2 (6 bases). Trimming removed 4 bases at V and 0 bases at J, with 14 bases between. In germline, CDR1 is LGHNA, CDR2 YSLEER. This CDR3 contains 16 residues. The CDR3 nucleotides read TGCGCCAGCAGCCCGGGACTGGAAACTAGCACAGATACGCAGTATTTT. The encoded protein is CASSPGLETSTDTQYF.

This rearrangement joins TRBV12-3 or TRBV12-4 to TRBJ2-1, with TRBD2 as a possible D gene (5 bases). The CDR3 contains 15 residues. CDR3 sequence (DNA): TGTACCGGCAGTTTAACTAGTCCTATGCGTAATGAGCAGTTCTTC. Its translation: CTGSLTSPMRNEQFF.

V and J are TRBV6-6 and TRBJ2-1; unclear D gene. V dropped 0 bases and J dropped 6 bases, with 15 bases sitting between them. Germline CDR1 and CDR2: MNHNY and SVGAGI (reference sequence). The CDR3 loop spans 16 amino acids. CDR3 region: CASSYSAVARSNEQFF. CDR3 DNA sequence: TGTGCCAGCAGTTACTCGGCCGTGGCTAGGAGCAATGAGCAGTTCTTC.

Remarks on this clonotype: The junction does not match germline at one end; this may be a read error. The chain links TRBV27 to TRBJ1-2; 12 nucleotides agree with TRBD1. CDR1 is MNHEY, CDR2 SMNVEV, per germline (reference sequence). This CDR3 comprises 13 residues. In DNA form, the CDR3 reads TGTGCCAGCACCGGGACAGGGGGCTATGGCCACACCTTC. Translation: CASTGTGGYGHTF.

The V and J genes are TRBV12-5 and TRBJ2-1; the D gene could be TRBD1 or TRBD2 (5 bases each). The CDR3 is made up of 12 amino acids. Per the germline V gene, CDR1 is LGHNT and CDR2 is FRNRAP. Trimming pared 3 bases from V and 7 bases from J, leaving 7 bases between. In nucleotides, the CDR3 is TGTGCTAGTGGTTTATGGGGGAATGAGCAGTTCTTC. This encodes CASGLWGNEQFF.

The chain employs TRBV20-1 and TRBJ2-1, with TRBD2 matching over 11 bases. Trimming at V came to 2 bases and at J to 5 bases, leaving 5 bases not matched to a gene. The germline V gene encodes CDR1 DFQATT and CDR2 SNEGSKA (reference sequence). This CDR3 has 15 amino acids. This CDR3 reads CSARRTSGRHNEQFF. In DNA, the CDR3 is TGCAGTGCTAGAAGGACTAGCGGGCGCCACAATGAGCAGTTCTTC.

In its sample, this clonotype was seen once. The J gene is TRBJ1-1, the V gene TRBV7-9; a possible D gene is TRBD1 (5 bases). The CDR3 runs to 15 residues. Trimming left V 2 bases short and J 3 bases short, with 13 bases between. CDR1 is SEHNR and CDR2 is FQNEAQ in the germline V gene (reference sequence). Here the CDR3 DNA reads TGTGCCAGCAGCTTATCCTTTTCGGGGGACACTGAAGCTTTCTTT. This gives the protein CASSLSFSGDTEAFF.

The rearrangement joins TRBV13 to TRBJ2-7; 7 bases map to TRBD1. The CDR3 covers 13 residues. V was pared by 6 bases and J by 2 bases, with 4 bases of the junction left unmatched. Germline V gene data show CDR1 as PRHDT and CDR2 as FYEKMQ (reference sequence). CDR3 coding DNA: TGTGCCAGCAGGGTACAGGGGACCTACGAGCAGTACTTC. Its translation: CASRVQGTYEQYF.

This clonotype has more than one count but fewer than ten. V gene TRBV27 combines with J gene TRBJ2-7, with a weak D call TRBD1 (6 bases). CDR1 and CDR2 from the germline V gene are MNHEY and SMNVEV (reference sequence). The ends were cut back, 6 bases at V and 6 bases at J, with 12 bases in the middle. The CDR3 is 12 residues long. The CDR3, as DNA: TGTGCCAGCAGACAGGGTAGGAGCGAGCAGTACTTC. Protein product: CASRQGRSEQYF.

This clonotype was seen a handful of times. The chain recombines TRBV6-5 with TRBJ2-1, with TRBD2 matching 9 bases. The CDR3 spans 18 residues. Per germline, CDR1 MNHEY and CDR2 SVGAGI. V was pared by 0 bases and J by 4 bases, with 10 bases of the junction left unmatched. The CDR3 DNA sequence: TGTGCCAGCAGTTACTCTCGAACCCGGCTAGCGGGATACAATGAGCAGTTCTTC. This codes for CASSYSRTRLAGYNEQFF.